A single sample gave rise to the 5 T cell receptor beta chains below, sequenced in a study of human T cells and chemical hapten exposure. Via MiXCR, TCRdb re-called the RACE reads, giving one row per CDR3 protein. Found here are approximately 80,000 distinct CDR3 sequences, about 14% of them singletons; the top ten hold roughly 4.6%. Regarding time point: pre-sensitization, week 0. Regarding treatment: therapeutic diphenylcyclopropenone sensitization with weekly scalp DPC. The specimen was whole blood, collected in connection with sensitization to the hapten diphenylcyclopropenone (DPC). The receptor set was obtained from a woman between 50 and 59 years old with alopecia areata. Some clones in this sample may be carry-over from other donors' samples.

This clonotype appeared many times. The CDR3 here is CSAPWTGRGDTQYF. As DNA, the CDR3 is TGCAGTGCCCCCTGGACAGGGAGAGGAGATACGCAGTATTTT. The V gene is TRBV20-1, the J gene TRBJ2-3; 8 bases align to TRBD1. This CDR3 contains 14 residues. Germline CDR1 is DFQATT and CDR2 is SNEGSKA (reference sequence). V shed 6 bases, J shed 5 bases, and the junction held 10 bases outside the gene matches.

The chain has TRBV20-1 and TRBJ2-1; possibly TRBD2 for D (6 bases). From germline, CDR1 is DFQATT and CDR2 SNEGSKA (reference sequence). CDR3 length: 13 amino acids. Deletions cut 6 bases from V and 8 bases from J, with 17 bases between. CDR3 residues: CSAAELARDEQFF. The CDR3 DNA reads TGCAGTGCAGCAGAACTAGCACGGGATGAGCAGTTCTTC.

This clonotype was seen many times. The chain joins TRBV19 to TRBJ2-2; TRBD1 matches 10 bases. Germline V lookup: CDR1 LNHDA, CDR2 SQIVND (reference sequence). V was pared by 7 bases and J by 6 bases, with 5 bases of the junction left unmatched. The CDR3 covers 14 residues. CDR3 region: CASTGTGVAGELFF. CDR3 DNA: TGTGCCAGTACCGGGACAGGGGTTGCCGGGGAGCTGTTTTTT.

The rearrangement links TRBV19 to TRBJ2-5; D unclear. Deletions cut 5 bases from V and 1 base from J, with 8 bases between. Germline V CDR1 and CDR2: LNHDA, SQIVND (reference sequence). The CDR3 extends over 13 amino acids. In DNA form, the CDR3 reads TGTGCCAGTAGTTTCGGCATCCAAGAGACCCAGTACTTC. Protein sequence: CASSFGIQETQYF.

This clonotype was seen a handful of times. The rearrangement uses TRBV20-1 and TRBJ1-6, with 7 bases lining up with TRBD1. In germline, CDR1 is DFQATT, CDR2 SNEGSKA (reference sequence). This CDR3 is built from 13 residues. Trimming cost V 5 bases and J 8 bases; bases outside gene matches: 6. DNA of the CDR3: TGCAGTGCTGAACAGGGGTACGATTCACCCCTCCACTTT. This codes for CSAEQGYDSPLHF.